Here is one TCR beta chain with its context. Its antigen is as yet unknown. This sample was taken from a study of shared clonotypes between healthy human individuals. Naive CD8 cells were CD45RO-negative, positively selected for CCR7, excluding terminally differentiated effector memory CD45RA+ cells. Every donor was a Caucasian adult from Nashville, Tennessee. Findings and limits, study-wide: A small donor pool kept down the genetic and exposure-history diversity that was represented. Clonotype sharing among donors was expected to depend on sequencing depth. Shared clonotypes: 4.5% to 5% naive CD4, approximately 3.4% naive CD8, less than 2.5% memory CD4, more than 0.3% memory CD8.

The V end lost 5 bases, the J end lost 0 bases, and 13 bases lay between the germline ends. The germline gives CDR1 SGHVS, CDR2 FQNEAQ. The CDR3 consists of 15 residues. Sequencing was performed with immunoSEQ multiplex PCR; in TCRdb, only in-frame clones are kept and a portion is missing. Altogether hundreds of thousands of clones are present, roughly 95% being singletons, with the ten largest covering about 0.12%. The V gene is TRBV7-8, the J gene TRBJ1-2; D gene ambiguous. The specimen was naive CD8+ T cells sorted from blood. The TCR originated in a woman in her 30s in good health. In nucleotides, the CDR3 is TGTGCCAGCAGCCCCGAACCTCAAGCTAACTATGGCTACACCTTC. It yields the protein CASSPEPQANYGYTF. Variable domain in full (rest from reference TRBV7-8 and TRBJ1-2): GAGVSQSPRYKVAKRGQDVALRCDPISGHVSLFWYQQALGQGPEFLTYFQNEAQLDKSGLPSDRFFAERPEGSVSTLKIQRTQQEDSAVYLCASSPEPQANYGYTFGSGTRLTVV.